This entry lists 24 T cell receptor beta chains sequenced from one sample in a study of blood T cells in healthy people across ages. PCR was performed a second time for roughly 6 to 12 cycles using a sample-barcoded 5' primer and a J-beta primer mix. One entry per CDR3 protein results from TCRdb running MiXCR on the 5' RACE reads. The sample lists about 1.8 million distinct CDR3 sequences, 49% seen once, with around 2.1% in the top ten. Sequencing was performed on blood. These receptor sequences come from a woman between 35 and 50 years old in good health.

V usage is TRBV11-2 and J usage is TRBJ1-2; 10 bases line up with TRBD1. Germline CDR1 is SGHAT and CDR2 is FQNNGV. The CDR3 loop spans 16 amino acids. V gave up 5 bases and J gave up 4 bases; unmatched junction bases: 10. The CDR3 sequence: CASSPTGTGDLYGYTF. For the CDR3, the DNA is TGTGCCAGCAGCCCCACCGGGACAGGGGATCTCTATGGCTACACCTTC.

The CDR3 loop is CASSLGGTGGKGEQFF. The DNA for the CDR3 is TGTGCCAGCAGCTTAGGGGGGACAGGGGGCAAGGGTGAGCAGTTCTTC. V and J are TRBV7-2 and TRBJ2-1; TRBD1 aligns across 12 bases. J lost 9 bases, V lost 1 base, and 7 bases had no gene match. Germline CDR1 SGHTA, CDR2 FQGNSA. The CDR3 contains 16 residues.

CDR3 coding DNA: TGTGCCACAGGGTCGTCAGATACGCAGTATTTT. It encodes CATGSSDTQYF. This chain links TRBV15 with TRBJ2-3; D is unclear. CDR1 is LNHNV and CDR2 is YYDKDF in the germline V gene (reference sequence). This CDR3 contains 11 residues. Trimming took 9 bases from V and 4 from J, leaving 8 bases between them.

This clonotype turned up a few times. This chain links TRBV25-1 with TRBJ1-2; the match to TRBD1 covers 11 bases. J lost 5 bases, V lost 1 base, and 6 bases had no gene match. This CDR3 spans 16 amino acids. CDR1 and CDR2 from the germline V gene are MGHDK and SYGVNS. CDR3 sequence reads: CASSESGTGGGYGYTF. The CDR3, as DNA: TGTGCCAGCAGTGAATCTGGGACAGGGGGTGGGTATGGCTACACCTTC.

This clonotype was detected a few times. The chain carries TRBV10-2 and TRBJ2-7; possible D gene TRBD1, 5 bases. The CDR3 has 13 amino acids. The germline V gene encodes CDR1 WSHSY and CDR2 SAAADI. Trimming removed 8 bases at V and 0 bases at J, with 11 bases between. The CDR3 DNA reads as TGCGCCAGCGGCAGACAGAGCTCCTACGAGCAGTACTTC. Translating gives CASGRQSSYEQYF.

The rearrangement links TRBV4-1 to TRBJ2-7; 7 bases map to TRBD1. V lost 0 bases, J lost 2 bases, and 4 bases stayed unmatched. The CDR3 covers 15 residues. CDR1 MGHRA and CDR2 YSYEKL come from the germline V gene. In DNA form, the CDR3 reads TGCGCCAGCAGCCAAGAGGCCCAGGGGGCCTACGAGCAGTACTTC. Amino acids: CASSQEAQGAYEQYF.

This clonotype was seen a few times. The genes are TRBV5-6 and TRBJ1-2; D might be TRBD1 (5 bases). The germline CDR1 and CDR2 sequences are SGHDT and YYEEEE. The CDR3 is 13 residues long. Trimming removed 1 base from V and 7 bases from J, with 11 bases in between. The CDR3 here is CASSLSGLVGYTF. CDR3 DNA: TGTGCCAGCAGCTTGTCAGGGCTTGTTGGCTACACCTTC.

This clonotype was counted between two and nine times. V gene TRBV7-2 combines with J gene TRBJ2-3; 10 nucleotides match TRBD2. The ends lost 5 bases at V and 3 bases at J; junction bases unmatched: 14. CDR3 length: 18 residues. Germline CDR1 SGHTA, CDR2 FQGNSA. In nucleotides, the CDR3 is TGTGCCAGCAGCCCGCAGCGGGGGGGCCGTCTTTTAACAGATACGCAGTATTTT. Amino acid sequence: CASSPQRGGRLLTDTQYF.

This chain connects TRBV27 to TRBJ2-3; 13 nucleotides agree with TRBD2. Germline lookup yields CDR1 MNHEY and CDR2 SMNVEV (reference sequence). V lost 6 bases, J lost 4 bases, and 4 bases stayed unmatched. The CDR3 totals 15 residues. The CDR3 nucleotides are TGTGCCAGCAGGAGCACTAGCGGGGGGGCAGATACGCAGTATTTT. This codes for CASRSTSGGADTQYF.

The V and J genes are TRBV20-1 and TRBJ2-7; the D is unclear. Judging by the DNA end, TRBJ2-5 fits better; the J call may be wrong. Germline V gives CDR1 DFQATT, CDR2 SNEGSKA (reference sequence). The length of the CDR3 is 14 residues. CDR3: CSARVSAGEETQYF. CDR3 bases: TGCAGTGCTAGAGTCTCCGCAGGCGAAGAGACCCAGTACTTC.

The chain joins TRBV7-8 to TRBJ2-7; D might be TRBD1 or TRBD2, each matching 6 bases. V was shortened by 5 bases and J by 0 bases, with 17 bases between the two germline ends. Germline V gene lookup returns CDR1 SGHVS and CDR2 FQNEAQ. The CDR3 totals 16 residues. CDR3 residues: CASSPSWGASSYEQYF. CDR3 sequence (DNA): TGTGCCAGCAGCCCATCCTGGGGGGCGAGCTCCTACGAGCAGTACTTC.

The chain employs TRBV20-1 and TRBJ1-2, with D tentatively TRBD1 (5 bases). Between the trimmed V and J ends, which lost 0 bases and 8 bases, there was a span of 13 bases. Per germline, CDR1 DFQATT and CDR2 SNEGSKA (reference sequence). The CDR3 consists of 13 residues. CDR3 nucleotides: TGCAGTGCTAGAGAGGGGGGAGTAGGCGGCTACACCTTC. This encodes CSAREGGVGGYTF.

This clonotype was seen more than once but under ten times. The chain links TRBV7-3 to TRBJ2-3, with D perhaps matching TRBD2 (6 bases). This CDR3 is 16 amino acids long. Germline CDR1 is SGHTA and CDR2 is FQGTGA. The V gene lost 0 bases and the J gene lost 2 bases, with 12 bases spanning the gap. Written as DNA, the CDR3 is TGTGCCAGCAGCTTAACGCCCGGGGGATACACAGATACGCAGTATTTT. Translating it yields CASSLTPGGYTDTQYF.

This clonotype was found a few times. The V call is TRBV4-3, the J call TRBJ1-1; 7 nucleotides match TRBD1. The trim removed 3 bases at V and 1 base at J, leaving 8 bases unmatched. CDR3 length: 16 residues. CDR1 is LGHNA, CDR2 YSLEER, per germline. The CDR3 here is CASSHEGAEENTEAFF. The CDR3 DNA sequence: TGCGCCAGCAGCCACGAGGGGGCCGAAGAGAACACTGAAGCTTTCTTT.

This clonotype was seen more than once but under ten times. This rearrangement joins TRBV15 to TRBJ2-3; D might be TRBD2 (6 bases). Germline CDR1 is LNHNV and CDR2 is YYDKDF (reference sequence). The CDR3 length is 16 residues. The V end lost 0 bases, the J end lost 5 bases, and 15 bases lay between the germline ends. CDR3 region: CATSRDPAGGGDTQYF. The CDR3 nucleotides are TGTGCCACCAGCAGAGATCCAGCGGGTGGTGGAGATACGCAGTATTTT.

At least ten counts were recorded for this clonotype. This chain uses TRBV6-6 with TRBJ1-2, with D possibly being TRBD1 (5 bases). CDR1 and CDR2 from the germline V gene are MNHNY and SVGAGI (reference sequence). V lost 0 bases to trimming and J lost 3 bases, with 11 bases between them. This CDR3 region has 15 residues. As DNA, the CDR3 is TGTGCCAGCAGTTACTCCCGGGACCGAGACTATGGCTACACCTTC. Its translation: CASSYSRDRDYGYTF.

The genes are TRBV5-5 and TRBJ2-3; no clear D. V lost 0 bases and J lost 2, with 10 bases in between. The germline V gene encodes CDR1 SGHKS and CDR2 YYEKEE (reference sequence). The CDR3 runs to 15 residues. This CDR3 reads CASSLGRRFTDTQYF. In nucleotides, the CDR3 is TGTGCCAGCAGCTTGGGTCGGCGGTTCACAGATACGCAGTATTTT. The complete variable domain, with remaining parts taken from reference TRBV5-5 and TRBJ2-3, reads DAGVTQSPTHLIKTRGQQVTLRCSPISGHKSVSWYQQVLGQGPQFIFQYYEKEERGRGNFPDRFSARQFPNYSSELNVNALLLGDSALYLCASSLGRRFTDTQYFGPGTRLTVL.

This chain joins TRBV20-1 and TRBJ2-7; tentative D call: TRBD1 (5 bases). The V end lost 0 bases, the J end lost 2 bases, and 14 bases lay between the germline ends. The CDR3 runs to 15 residues. Germline lookup yields CDR1 DFQATT and CDR2 SNEGSKA (reference sequence). The DNA for the CDR3 is TGCAGTGCTAGAGAGAGTCGCAGGGTTACCTACGAGCAGTACTTC. This gives the protein CSARESRRVTYEQYF.

The chain links TRBV6-2 or TRBV6-3 to TRBJ2-5; 12 bases agree with TRBD2. Per germline, CDR1 MNHEY and CDR2 SVGEGT. Losses at the gene ends were 2 bases for V and 4 bases for J; bases not matched to a gene: 8. This CDR3 comprises 17 residues. CDR3 in amino acids: CASSYVLAGGPLETQYF. CDR3 DNA: TGTGCCAGCAGTTACGTCCTAGCGGGGGGGCCCCTAGAGACCCAGTACTTC.

This clonotype has more than one count but fewer than ten. DNA for the CDR3: TGTGCCAGCAGTTATCGCAGGGGGGGGGATACGCAGTATTTT. It codes for CASSYRRGGDTQYF. The genes are TRBV27 and TRBJ2-3; D is perhaps TRBD1 or TRBD2 (7 bases each). The CDR3 totals 14 residues. V dropped 4 bases and J dropped 6 bases, with 14 bases sitting between them. Germline values: CDR1 MNHEY, CDR2 SMNVEV (reference sequence).

This chain's CDR3 is CASSYTNPERQTGYNQETQYF. For the CDR3, the DNA is TGTGCCAGCAGTTACACGAACCCCGAGAGACAAACAGGGTACAACCAAGAGACCCAGTACTTC. The V and J genes are TRBV6-2 or TRBV6-3 and TRBJ2-5; D may be TRBD1 (6 bases). Trimming pared 2 bases from V and 0 bases from J, leaving 28 bases between. CDR1 is MNHEY and CDR2 is SVGEGT in the germline V gene. The CDR3 covers 21 residues.

This clonotype was seen more than once but under ten times. The chain links TRBV6-1 to TRBJ2-1, with TRBD2 identical over 7 bases. Per the germline V gene, CDR1 is MNHNS and CDR2 is SASEGT. Trimming removed 6 bases from V and 10 bases from J; junction bases left unmatched: 9. The CDR3 sequence is 13 residues long. The CDR3 DNA follows: TGTGCCAGCAGCCGCGGATGGGGACTAGAGCAGTTCTTC. Translated: CASSRGWGLEQFF.

V gene TRBV13 combines with J gene TRBJ1-6, with D hard to call. Looked up from germline, CDR1 is PRHDT and CDR2 is FYEKMQ (reference sequence). V lost 1 base to trimming and J lost 1 base, with 11 bases between them. The length of the CDR3 is 17 residues. This CDR3 is CASSLEGRNSYNSPLHF. Here the CDR3 DNA reads TGTGCCAGCAGCTTAGAAGGCAGGAATTCCTATAATTCACCCCTCCACTTT.

V usage is TRBV7-2 and J usage is TRBJ2-1; TRBD1 agrees at 9 bases. The CDR3 sequence is 16 residues long. Germline V lookup: CDR1 SGHTA, CDR2 FQGNSA. The ends lost 5 bases at V and 7 bases at J; junction bases unmatched: 12. The DNA for the CDR3 is TGTGCCAGCAGCCCGTCGACAGGGGGGTTCTTTAATGAGCAGTTCTTC. Its protein is CASSPSTGGFFNEQFF.